Here is one T cell receptor beta chain with its context. Its target is unknown. A second PCR of 7 to 11 cycles used a sample-barcoded 5' primer and a J-beta primer mix. TCRdb passed the 5' RACE reads through MiXCR, listing each CDR3 protein once. Seen here are about 680,000 distinct CDR3 sequences, 49% observed once, and the top ten hold roughly a third. Per-sample PBMC isolation yielded at least 6.5 million cells. This record belongs to a study of blood T cells in healthy people across ages. Study-wide results and limits: Donors of long life had a larger count of naive CD4+ cells and greater diversity than aged donors. The unsorted PBMCs prevented any conclusive comparison of naive versus antigen-experienced cells. Diversity estimates drawn from one million T cells were deemed underestimates.

Input material: blood. This clonotype originated in a woman aged 55 to 70 in good health.

The CDR3 here is CASSGPWGNEQYF. CDR3 sequence (DNA): TGTGCCAGCAGCGGTCCCTGGGGGAACGAGCAGTACTTC. The rearrangement links TRBV9 to TRBJ2-7; either TRBD1 or TRBD2 may fit D (5 bases each). The CDR3 loop spans 13 amino acids. V was cut by 3 bases and J by 5 bases, with 12 bases left in between. Germline V gives CDR1 SGDLS, CDR2 YYNGEE.